This T cell receptor (beta chain) emerged from a study of CD8 T cells in ankylosing spondylitis. Whole-study results and caveats: There was a TCR beta motif, made of fewer than 10 highly homologous variants, that appeared characteristic of ankylosing spondylitis blood. Certain motif variants had earlier been reported in reactive arthritis synovial fluid and blood. Disease-associated clones were reportedly significantly overrepresented in matched ankylosing spondylitis synovial fluid.

Quantitative molecular-barcoded 5'-RACE generated the TCR beta libraries. One entry per CDR3 protein results from TCRdb running MiXCR on the 5' RACE reads. Seen here are approximately 540,000 distinct CDR3 sequences, 12% observed once, and the top ten hold about 6.8%. As regards this clonotype: Its target is unknown.

Germline CDR1 is SQVTM and CDR2 is ANQGSEA. Between the trimmed V and J ends, which lost 7 bases and 4 bases, there was a span of 12 bases. This CDR3 is built from 12 residues. The chain is built from TRBV29-1 and TRBJ2-3; TRBD2 is a possible D gene (6 bases). The receptor was derived from a male donor with ankylosing spondylitis. The sample taken for sequencing was blood, either unsorted or a sorted T cell fraction (not recorded which). The CDR3 bases are TGCAGCGCCTCGGAGGGGTCAGATACGCAGTATTTT. Translated: CSASEGSDTQYF.